The 15 T cell receptor beta chains below come from one sample, sequenced in a study of cytomegalovirus exposure and HLA in healthy donors. The study ran its PCR with 60 Vbeta and 13 Jbeta primers. TCRdb keeps only in-frame clones here, not all; method: immunoSEQ multiplex PCR. Of some 150,000 clones in the sample, 60% to 80% were seen once. The sequencing input was PBMCs. The receptors derive from a man aged 50-60 years in good health and CMV-seropositive.

The sample holds a few counts of this clone. V usage is TRBV7-2 and J usage is TRBJ2-1; 10 positions match TRBD1. Germline assignment: CDR1 SGHTA and CDR2 FQGNSA. The trim removed 6 bases at V and 2 bases at J, leaving 7 bases unmatched. The CDR3 runs to 16 residues. The DNA of the CDR3 is TGTGCCAGCAGTTACCGGACAGGGGGAACCTACAATGAGCAGTTCTTC. As protein: CASSYRTGGTYNEQFF.

This chain connects TRBV5-4 to TRBJ1-2, with 8 bases matching TRBD1. Germline V CDR1 and CDR2: SGHNT, YYREEE (reference sequence). The CDR3 is 14 residues long. The junction had 4 bases not matched to a gene; V was cut back by 4 bases and J by 2 bases. The CDR3 loop reads CASSQGARNYGYTF. The CDR3 region has the DNA TGTGCCAGCAGCCAGGGGGCGCGGAACTATGGCTACACCTTC.

This clone has just a few counts. The chain is built from TRBV5-1 and TRBJ1-1; D might be TRBD1 (5 bases). CDR1 and CDR2 from the germline V gene are SGHRS and YFSETQ. CDR3 size: 15 residues. The V end lost 0 bases, the J end lost 3 bases, and 12 bases lay between the germline ends. The CDR3, as DNA: TGCGCCAGCAGCTTGGGGGGGGGACCCTACACTGAAGCTTTCTTT. Residues: CASSLGGGPYTEAFF.

The gene calls are TRBV19 and TRBJ1-4, with 11 bases that match TRBD1. Germline lookup yields CDR1 LNHDA and CDR2 SQIVND (reference sequence). The V and J ends lost 10 bases and 3 bases, in that order; junction bases with no gene match: 7. The length of the CDR3 is 15 residues. CDR3 nucleotides: TGTGCCACCGGGGACAGGGGGTTAGCTAATGAAAAACTGTTTTTT. Translation gives CATGDRGLANEKLFF.

V is TRBV5-1 and J is TRBJ2-5; 9 nucleotides agree with TRBD1. V was clipped by 0 bases and J by 5 bases; unmatched bases: 8. The length of the CDR3 is 16 residues. The germline V gene has CDR1 SGHRS and CDR2 YFSETQ. CDR3 nucleotides: TGCGCCAGCAGCTTGGCTCCCGGACAGGGGTGGGAGACCCAGTACTTC. This sequence encodes CASSLAPGQGWETQYF.

Here the CDR3 DNA reads TGTGCCAGCAGCTCCGTCACAGGGGGTGAGAATGAGCAGTTCTTC. It codes for CASSSVTGGENEQFF. The chain carries TRBV11-2 and TRBJ2-1, with 8 positions matching TRBD1. The CDR3 covers 15 residues. In germline, CDR1 is SGHAT, CDR2 FQNNGV. The J segment lost 7 bases and the V segment lost 4 bases, leaving 9 bases of the junction unmatched.

This sequence joins TRBV19 and TRBJ1-6; tentatively, D is TRBD1 (6 bases). Germline V gene data show CDR1 as LNHDA and CDR2 as SQIVND (reference sequence). This CDR3 region has 18 residues. Trimming pared 1 base from V and 0 bases from J, leaving 13 bases between. This chain's CDR3 is CASSIGEGVSSYNSPLHF. The CDR3 region has the DNA TGTGCCAGTAGTATAGGAGAGGGGGTGAGCTCCTATAATTCACCCCTCCACTTT.

The J gene is TRBJ2-2, the V gene TRBV9, with 7 bases lining up with TRBD2. The CDR3 length is 15 residues. The junction had 7 bases not matched to a gene; V was cut back by 3 bases and J by 5 bases. Germline CDR1 and CDR2: SGDLS and YYNGEE. The CDR3 loop reads CASSGPSGATGELFF. The CDR3 DNA sequence: TGTGCCAGCAGCGGGCCTAGCGGAGCTACCGGGGAGCTGTTTTTT.

The chain has TRBV18 and TRBJ1-5, with D unclear. This CDR3 comprises 13 residues. The germline V gene has CDR1 KGHSH and CDR2 LQKENI. Trimming removed 3 bases from V and 7 bases from J, with 10 bases in between. The CDR3 region has the DNA TGTGCCAGCTCACCCGCCGAACAACAGCCCCAGCATTTT. As protein: CASSPAEQQPQHF.

The CDR3 sequence: CASQGQGVGYTF. The CDR3, as DNA: TGTGCCAGTCAGGGCCAGGGGGTTGGCTACACCTTC. This chain joins TRBV19 and TRBJ1-2, with 7 positions matching TRBD1. Germline CDR1 reads LNHDA; CDR2 reads SQIVND (reference sequence). CDR3 length equals 12 residues. V shed 8 bases and J 7 bases; nucleotides not matched to a gene: 7.

The chain recombines TRBV25-1 with TRBJ1-6; D possibly corresponds to TRBD1 (5 bases). V was pared by 3 bases and J by 8 bases, with 14 bases between. CDR3 length: 15 residues. In germline, CDR1 is MGHDK, CDR2 SYGVNS. The CDR3 here is CASSDRQRLDSPLHF. The DNA for the CDR3 is TGTGCCAGCAGTGATCGACAGCGACTGGATTCACCCCTCCACTTT.

The chain employs TRBV5-1 and TRBJ1-1, with a tentative D call TRBD1 (5 bases). The CDR3 has 16 residues. V shed 3 bases and J shed 1 base, with 16 bases lying between them. The germline gives CDR1 SGHRS, CDR2 YFSETQ. The CDR3 DNA reads as TGCGCCAGCAGCTGGAGGGGCCCAAAAGGGAACACTGAAGCTTTCTTT. It yields the protein CASSWRGPKGNTEAFF. Full variable domain (missing parts from reference TRBV5-1 and TRBJ1-1): KAGVTQTPRYLIKTRGQQVTLSCSPISGHRSVSWYQQTPGQGLQFLFEYFSETQRNKGNFPGRFSGRQFSNSRSEMNVSTLELGDSALYLCASSWRGPKGNTEAFFGQGTRLTVV.

V gene TRBV7-8 combines with J gene TRBJ1-1; 10 positions agree with TRBD1. The CDR3 runs 16 residues. V lost 1 base, J lost 4 bases, and 6 bases stayed unmatched. Germline CDR1 and CDR2: SGHVS and FQNEAQ. CDR3 DNA: TGTGCCAGCAGCTTAGTAGCCCGGACAGGGGGCACTGAAGCTTTCTTT. Its protein is CASSLVARTGGTEAFF.

The chain has TRBV18 and TRBJ1-5, with TRBD1 matching over 11 bases. J was trimmed by 4 bases and V by 4 bases; bases with no gene match: 3. The CDR3 contains 15 residues. CDR1 is KGHSH, CDR2 LQKENI, per germline. CDR3 in DNA: TGTGCCAGCTCACACGGGACAGGGGGGAATCAGCCCCAGCATTTT. Amino acid sequence: CASSHGTGGNQPQHF.

The sample holds one count of this clone. V usage is TRBV5-1 and J usage is TRBJ1-3, with D unresolved. Germline V gene lookup returns CDR1 SGHRS and CDR2 YFSETQ. V lost 3 bases and J lost 0, with 4 bases in between. The CDR3 has 13 residues. The CDR3, as DNA: TGCGCCAGCAGCTCTACCTCTGGAAACACCATATATTTT. Translated, it gives CASSSTSGNTIYF.